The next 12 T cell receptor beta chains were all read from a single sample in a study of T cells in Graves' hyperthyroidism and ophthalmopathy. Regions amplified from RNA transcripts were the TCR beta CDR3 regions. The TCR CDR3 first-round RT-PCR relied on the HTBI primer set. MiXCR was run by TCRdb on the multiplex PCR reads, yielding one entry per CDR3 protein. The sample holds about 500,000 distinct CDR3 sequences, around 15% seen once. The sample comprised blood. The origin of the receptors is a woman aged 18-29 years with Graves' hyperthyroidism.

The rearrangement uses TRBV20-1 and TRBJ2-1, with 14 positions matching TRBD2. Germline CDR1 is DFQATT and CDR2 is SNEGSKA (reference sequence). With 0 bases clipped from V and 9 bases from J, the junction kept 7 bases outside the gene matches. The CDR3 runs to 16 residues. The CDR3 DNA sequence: TGCAGTGCTAGAGACCGACTAGCGGGAGGGCATTTTGAGCAGTTCTTC. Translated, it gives CSARDRLAGGHFEQFF.

The CDR3 coding sequence is TGCAGTGCTAGAGATGACAGAAAAATTGCAACTAATGAAAAACTGTTTTTT. It specifies CSARDDRKIATNEKLFF. The V call is TRBV20-1, the J call TRBJ1-4; perhaps TRBD1 as D (5 bases). Germline V gene sequence: CDR1 DFQATT, CDR2 SNEGSKA (reference sequence). V was cut by 0 bases and J by 0 bases, with 14 bases left in between. The CDR3 is made up of 17 amino acids.

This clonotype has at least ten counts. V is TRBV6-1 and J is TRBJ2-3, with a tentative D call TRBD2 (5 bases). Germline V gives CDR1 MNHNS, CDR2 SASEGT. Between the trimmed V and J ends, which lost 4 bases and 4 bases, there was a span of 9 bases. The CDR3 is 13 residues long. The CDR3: CASSARVPDTQYF. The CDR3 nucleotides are TGTGCCAGCAGTGCGAGGGTTCCAGATACGCAGTATTTT.

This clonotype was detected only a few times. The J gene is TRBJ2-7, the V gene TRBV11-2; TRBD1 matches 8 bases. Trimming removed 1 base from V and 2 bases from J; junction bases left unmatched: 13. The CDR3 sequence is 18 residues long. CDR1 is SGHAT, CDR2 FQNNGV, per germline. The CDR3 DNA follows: TGTGCCAGCAGCTTAGTTCGAGGGTTGACAGGGGCCCCCTACGAGCAGTACTTC. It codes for CASSLVRGLTGAPYEQYF.

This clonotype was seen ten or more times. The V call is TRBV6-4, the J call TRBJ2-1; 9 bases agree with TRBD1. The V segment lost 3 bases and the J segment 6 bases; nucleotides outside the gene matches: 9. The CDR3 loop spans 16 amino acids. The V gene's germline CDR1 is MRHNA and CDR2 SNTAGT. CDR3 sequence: CASSEEGTGITNEQFF. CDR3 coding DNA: TGTGCCAGCAGTGAGGAAGGGACAGGGATCACCAATGAGCAGTTCTTC.

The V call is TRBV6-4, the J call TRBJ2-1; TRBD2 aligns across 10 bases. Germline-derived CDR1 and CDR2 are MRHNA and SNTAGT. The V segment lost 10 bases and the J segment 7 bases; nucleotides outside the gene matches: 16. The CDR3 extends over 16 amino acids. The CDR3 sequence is CAIGLWEREGRNEQFF. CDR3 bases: TGTGCCATTGGGCTTTGGGAGCGGGAGGGCCGGAATGAGCAGTTCTTC.

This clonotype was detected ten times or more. The CDR3 loop reads CASSRQGVRNTEAFF. CDR3 in DNA: TGTGCCAGCAGTCGACAGGGGGTGAGGAACACTGAAGCTTTCTTT. V and J are TRBV6-1 and TRBJ1-1, with 9 bases fitting TRBD1. The CDR3 extends over 15 amino acids. Unmatched junction bases numbered 5, after V lost 5 bases and J lost 1 base. Germline V lookup: CDR1 MNHNS, CDR2 SASEGT.

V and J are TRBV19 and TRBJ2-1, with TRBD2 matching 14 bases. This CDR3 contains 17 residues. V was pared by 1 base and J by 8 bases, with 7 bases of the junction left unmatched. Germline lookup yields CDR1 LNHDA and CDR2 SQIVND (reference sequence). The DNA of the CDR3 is TGTGCCAGTAGTATAGGTCCAGGACTAGCGGGAGGACATGAGCAGTTCTTC. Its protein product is CASSIGPGLAGGHEQFF.

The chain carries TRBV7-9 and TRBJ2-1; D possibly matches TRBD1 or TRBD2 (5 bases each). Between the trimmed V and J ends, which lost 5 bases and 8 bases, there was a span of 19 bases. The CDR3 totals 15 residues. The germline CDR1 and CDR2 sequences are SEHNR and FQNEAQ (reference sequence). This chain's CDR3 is CASSPGPPTSHEQFF. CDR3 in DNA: TGTGCCAGCAGCCCGGGACCCCCGACGAGCCATGAGCAGTTCTTC.

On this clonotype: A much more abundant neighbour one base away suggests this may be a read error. CDR3 in amino acids: CASSSGGGDRLLGELFF. The CDR3 coding sequence is TGTGCCAGCAGTTCAGGAGGCGGGGACAGGCTGCTCGGGGAGCTGTTTTTT. The chain is built from TRBV12-3 or TRBV12-4 and TRBJ2-2, with 8 bases fitting TRBD1. V gave up 4 bases and J gave up 7 bases; unmatched junction bases: 14. CDR3 length: 17 amino acids.

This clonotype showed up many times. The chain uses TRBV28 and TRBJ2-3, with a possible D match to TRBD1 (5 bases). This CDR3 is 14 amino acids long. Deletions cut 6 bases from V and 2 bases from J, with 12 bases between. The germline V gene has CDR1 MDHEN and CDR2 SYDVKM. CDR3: CASREQEPTDTQYF. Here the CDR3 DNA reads TGTGCCAGCAGGGAACAGGAGCCCACAGATACGCAGTATTTT.

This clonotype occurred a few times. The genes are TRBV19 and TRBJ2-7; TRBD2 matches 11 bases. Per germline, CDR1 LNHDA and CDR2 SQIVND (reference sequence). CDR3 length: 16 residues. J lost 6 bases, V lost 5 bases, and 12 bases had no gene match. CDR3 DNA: TGTGCCAGTAGTTTATTAGCGGGAGGGCCCCGAGGCGAGCAGTACTTC. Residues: CASSLLAGGPRGEQYF.